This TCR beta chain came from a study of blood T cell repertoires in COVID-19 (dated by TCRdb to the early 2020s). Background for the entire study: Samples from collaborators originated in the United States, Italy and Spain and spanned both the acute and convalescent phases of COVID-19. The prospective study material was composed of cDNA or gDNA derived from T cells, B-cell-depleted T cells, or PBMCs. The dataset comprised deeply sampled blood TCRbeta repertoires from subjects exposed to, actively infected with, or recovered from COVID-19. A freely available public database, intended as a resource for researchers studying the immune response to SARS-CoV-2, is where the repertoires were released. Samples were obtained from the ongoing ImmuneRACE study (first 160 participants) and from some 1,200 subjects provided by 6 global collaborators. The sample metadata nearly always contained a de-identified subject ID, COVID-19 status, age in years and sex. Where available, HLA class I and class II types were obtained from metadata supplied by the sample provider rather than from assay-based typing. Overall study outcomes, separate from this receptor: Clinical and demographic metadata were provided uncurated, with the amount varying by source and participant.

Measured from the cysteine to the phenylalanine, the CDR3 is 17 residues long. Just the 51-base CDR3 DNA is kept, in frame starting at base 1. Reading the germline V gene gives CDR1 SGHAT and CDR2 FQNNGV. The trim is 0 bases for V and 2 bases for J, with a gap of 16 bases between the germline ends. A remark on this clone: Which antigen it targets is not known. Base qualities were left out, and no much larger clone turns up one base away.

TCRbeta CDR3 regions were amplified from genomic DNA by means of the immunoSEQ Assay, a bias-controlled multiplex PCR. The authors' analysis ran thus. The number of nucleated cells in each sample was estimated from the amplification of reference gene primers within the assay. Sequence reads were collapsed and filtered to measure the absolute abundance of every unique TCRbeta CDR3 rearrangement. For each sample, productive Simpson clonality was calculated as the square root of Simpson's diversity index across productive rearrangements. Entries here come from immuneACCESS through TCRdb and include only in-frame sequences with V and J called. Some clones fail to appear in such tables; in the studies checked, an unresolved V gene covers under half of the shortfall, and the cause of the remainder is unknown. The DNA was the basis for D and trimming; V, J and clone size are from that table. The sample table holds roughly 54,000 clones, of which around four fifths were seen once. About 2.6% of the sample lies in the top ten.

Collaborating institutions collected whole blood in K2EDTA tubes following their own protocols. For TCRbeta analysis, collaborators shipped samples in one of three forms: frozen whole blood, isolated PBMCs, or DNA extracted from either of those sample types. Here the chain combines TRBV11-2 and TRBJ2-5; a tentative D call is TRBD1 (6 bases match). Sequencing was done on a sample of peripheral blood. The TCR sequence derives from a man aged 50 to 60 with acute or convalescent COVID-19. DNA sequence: TGTGCCAGCAGCTTAGACGGGTGGGCAGGGGCTCAAGAGACCCAGTACTTC. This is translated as CASSLDGWAGAQETQYF.